The T cell receptor beta chain described here comes from a study of blood T cell repertoires in COVID-19. Study context: Acute and convalescent COVID-19 samples came from the United States, Italy and Spain. PBMCs, B-cell-depleted T cells, or T cells provided the cDNA or gDNA that made up the material.

CDR1 is LNHDA, CDR2 SQIVND, per germline (reference sequence). The CDR3 totals 14 residues. Trimming stripped 0 bases from V and 10 bases from J, with 15 bases between. Original data processing: For nucleated cells, counts were estimated from reference gene primer amplification. Using immunoSEQ multiplex PCR, the repertoire was profiled, and TCRdb retains in-frame clones only, with some absent. That table supplies the V and J calls and clone size; D and trimming were determined from the DNA. The table lists fewer than 250,000 clones, 85% to 90% of them singletons, with roughly 4.1% in the top ten. The clonotype originates from a man in his fifties or sixties with acute or convalescent COVID-19. The sequenced sample consisted of peripheral blood. The chain uses TRBV19 and TRBJ1-1; a weak D match, TRBD1 (5 bases). The CDR3 DNA sequence: TGTGCCAGTAGTATAGACAGGGCCGGAAGGGGAGCTTTCTTT. Translating gives CASSIDRAGRGAFF.